This T cell receptor (beta chain) was recovered during a study of regulatory T cells in long-lasting Graves disease. General study results and limits: Samples came from peripheral blood alone, without thyroid tissue.

Regarding time point: persistent/refractory GD, antithyroid drugs over 5 years with positive TRAb. With RNA extracted from PBMCs as input, the TCR library was made. Recruitment took place at an endocrinology department in Xi'an, China. The peripheral blood volume drawn was around 10 milliliters, and it was collected into EDTA tubes. Arm-PCR of CDR3 regions with iRepertoire HTBI primers generated TCR beta libraries. As originally analysed: Throughout the samples, researchers identified roughly 60 TRBV and roughly 13 TRBJ segments. TCRdb fed the multiplex PCR reads into MiXCR, producing one record per CDR3 protein. These V and J calls rely on TCRdb rather than the paper's analysis. The sample consists of over 650,000 distinct CDR3 sequences, approximately 31% of them appearing once. Turning to this clonotype: Its antigen is currently unknown.

CDR1 and CDR2 from the germline V gene are SGHRS and YFSETQ. The CDR3 covers 15 residues. The V gene end was trimmed by 4 bases and the J gene end by 1 base; junction bases not matched to a gene: 8. The starting material was peripheral blood mononuclear cells (PBMCs), obtained when the disease was refractory, from a patient treated with antithyroid drugs. This TCR was sampled from a female donor with Graves disease. The gene calls are TRBV5-1 and TRBJ2-7, with 7 positions matching TRBD2. The DNA of the CDR3 is TGCGCCAGCAGCCCGGTCAAGCGGGAATCCTACGAGCAGTACTTC. Its protein product is CASSPVKRESYEQYF.